The 26 T cell receptor beta chains listed next were all sequenced from one sample in a study of CD8+ T cells in alopecia areata. RNA was extracted and reverse transcribed into cDNA as the sequencing template. This table comes from immunoSEQ multiplex PCR, and its TCRdb copy is limited to in-frame clones, with some not included. The sample comprises about 180,000 clones, 51% of which are singletons, and around a tenth rests with the top ten. Treatment: oral pan-JAK inhibitor, 5-10 mg twice daily. This material consisted of CD8+ T cells sorted from blood, taken around week 53, from a patient treated with tofacitinib. All receptors come from a human donor with alopecia areata.

The chain is built from TRBV6-6 and TRBJ2-5; D gene uncertain. V was cut by 2 bases and J by 2 bases, with 3 bases left in between. There are 12 residues in the CDR3. Germline CDR1 and CDR2: MNHNY and SVGAGI (reference sequence). In nucleotides, the CDR3 is TGTGCCAGCAGTTACCGGCAAGAGACCCAGTACTTC. Protein sequence: CASSYRQETQYF.

This clone was observed a handful of times. V gene TRBV7-8 combines with J gene TRBJ2-7, with D possibly TRBD1 on 6 matching bases. This CDR3 comprises 17 residues. V was trimmed by 5 bases and J by 0 bases, leaving 20 bases between them. CDR1 is SGHVS, CDR2 FQNEAQ, per germline. The CDR3 protein is CASSPLGGTPSSYEQYF. CDR3 nucleotides: TGTGCCAGCAGCCCGCTGGGTGGGACACCGAGCTCCTACGAGCAGTACTTC.

To note about this clone: At the DNA level, this CDR3 is encoded by other sequences in the same sample as well. The chain recombines TRBV7-9 with TRBJ2-7; D not certain. The CDR3 loop spans 12 amino acids. Per the germline V gene, CDR1 is SEHNR and CDR2 is FQNEAQ (reference sequence). Trimming took off 5 bases at V and 2 bases at J, with 7 bases between the two ends. The CDR3 bases are TGTGCCAGCAGCCCTGGGACCTACGAGCAGTACTTC. It translates to CASSPGTYEQYF.

This clone was seen more than once but under ten times. V is TRBV4-3 and J is TRBJ2-3; 9 bases are shared with TRBD2. CDR1 is LGHNA, CDR2 YSLEER, per germline. Trimming cost V 1 base and J 2 bases; bases outside gene matches: 7. The CDR3 is 17 residues long. The CDR3 region is CASSQVASGASTDTQYF. CDR3 in DNA: TGCGCCAGCAGCCAAGTGGCTAGCGGGGCCTCCACAGATACGCAGTATTTT.

The chain carries TRBV27 and TRBJ1-1; the match to TRBD1 covers 8 bases. The V gene end was trimmed by 3 bases and the J gene end by 1 base; junction bases not matched to a gene: 1. CDR1 and CDR2 from the germline V gene are MNHEY and SMNVEV (reference sequence). The CDR3 runs 14 residues. Here the CDR3 DNA reads TGTGCCAGCAGTTTGGGGACAGGGAACACTGAAGCTTTCTTT. Its translation is CASSLGTGNTEAFF.

The chain combines TRBV27 with TRBJ2-3; D not certain. V lost 7 bases and J lost 8, with 4 bases in between. Germline assignment: CDR1 MNHEY and CDR2 SMNVEV (reference sequence). CDR3 length: 9 amino acids. The CDR3 spells CASMATQYF. The CDR3 coding sequence is TGTGCCAGCATGGCTACGCAGTATTTT.

For the CDR3, the DNA is TGTGCCAGCAGCTTAGGGGGCGAGGCCGCGTTCTCGTATGGCTACACCTTC. Translated: CASSLGGEAAFSYGYTF. V and J are TRBV7-9 and TRBJ1-2; the D gene is possibly TRBD1 (5 bases). From germline, CDR1 is SEHNR and CDR2 FQNEAQ (reference sequence). Trimming shortened V by 1 base and J by 5 bases, and 20 bases separated the two germline ends. The CDR3 sequence is 17 residues long.

This clone was seen more than once but under ten times. The chain recombines TRBV29-1 with TRBJ1-2, with TRBD1 matching 9 bases. The length of the CDR3 is 14 residues. The germline gives CDR1 SQVTM, CDR2 ANQGSEA. V gave up 3 bases and J gave up 6 bases; unmatched junction bases: 8. The CDR3 protein is CSVESGQGFNGYTF. The CDR3 DNA reads as TGCAGCGTTGAGTCGGGACAGGGTTTTAATGGCTACACCTTC.

V and J are TRBV4-2 and TRBJ2-1, with 10 bases that match TRBD2. The CDR3 is made up of 18 amino acids. Looked up from germline, CDR1 is LGHNA and CDR2 is YNFKEQ. The V and J ends lost 1 base and 0 bases, in that order; junction bases with no gene match: 6. The CDR3: CASSQGASGGSSYNEQFF. CDR3 coding DNA: TGTGCCAGCAGCCAAGGAGCTAGCGGGGGAAGCTCCTACAATGAGCAGTTCTTC.

The sample holds one count of this clone. The J gene is TRBJ2-7, the V gene TRBV5-1; TRBD1 agrees at 8 bases. This CDR3 is 15 amino acids long. The germline CDR1 and CDR2 sequences are SGHRS and YFSETQ. V shed 6 bases and J 7 bases; nucleotides not matched to a gene: 15. CDR3 in DNA: TGCGCCAGCACCCTAGGGACAGGCAGGACAGGGGAGCAGTACTTC. Translating gives CASTLGTGRTGEQYF.

V and J are TRBV27 and TRBJ2-1; D is unclear. Germline V gene sequence: CDR1 MNHEY, CDR2 SMNVEV (reference sequence). Trimming cost V 3 bases and J 5 bases, with 8 bases left between them. The CDR3 spans 13 residues. The CDR3 spells CASSLAGDNEQFF. The CDR3 DNA reads TGTGCCAGCAGTTTGGCAGGAGACAATGAGCAGTTCTTC.

The rearrangement links TRBV5-1 to TRBJ2-4, with D possibly TRBD1 on 7 matching bases. This CDR3 contains 14 residues. Trimming stripped 4 bases from V and 7 bases from J, with 15 bases between. In germline, CDR1 is SGHRS, CDR2 YFSETQ. The chain's CDR3 is CASSPETGRNIQYF. The CDR3, as DNA: TGCGCCAGCAGCCCCGAGACAGGGAGGAACATTCAGTACTTC. Complete variable domain (other parts from reference TRBV5-1 and TRBJ2-4): KAGVTQTPRYLIKTRGQQVTLSCSPISGHRSVSWYQQTPGQGLQFLFEYFSETQRNKGNFPGRFSGRQFSNSRSEMNVSTLELGDSALYLCASSPETGRNIQYFGAGTRLSVL.

This clone was found many times. V and J are TRBV7-9 and TRBJ1-1; maybe TRBD1 (6 bases). V gave up 7 bases and J gave up 4 bases, with 10 bases separating them. The CDR3 covers 12 residues. The germline V gene has CDR1 SEHNR and CDR2 FQNEAQ (reference sequence). In DNA, the CDR3 is TGTGCCAGCATCGAGGGGGGCACTGAAGCTTTCTTT. This codes for CASIEGGTEAFF.

The sample holds a few counts of this clone. The rearrangement links TRBV5-6 to TRBJ2-3; D is possibly TRBD2 (6 bases). V was clipped by 4 bases and J by 1 base, with 10 bases between them. This CDR3 spans 14 amino acids. Germline values: CDR1 SGHDT, CDR2 YYEEEE. The CDR3 loop is CASSGDSRTDTQYF. The CDR3 DNA sequence: TGTGCCAGCAGCGGGGACTCACGCACAGATACGCAGTATTTT.

The rearrangement joins TRBV9 to TRBJ1-1; no firm D call. Germline CDR1 is SGDLS and CDR2 is YYNGEE. The V gene lost 4 bases and the J gene lost 1 base, with 11 bases spanning the gap. This CDR3 region has 14 residues. The CDR3 here is CASSPRLGNTEAFF. The CDR3 coding sequence is TGTGCCAGCAGCCCAAGGCTGGGGAACACTGAAGCTTTCTTT.

In its sample, this clone was seen many times. The sample holds other DNA sequences that translate to the same CDR3. The chain links TRBV6-1 to TRBJ2-7, with D possibly TRBD2 on 5 matching bases. The V end was cut by 4 bases, the J end by 0 bases, with 10 bases between. Germline V lookup: CDR1 MNHNS, CDR2 SASEGT. The CDR3 consists of 14 residues. CDR3 in amino acids: CASSGRGSSYEQYF. The CDR3 nucleotides are TGTGCCAGCAGTGGACGAGGGAGCTCCTACGAGCAGTACTTC.

The count of this clone is one. The V and J genes are TRBV5-1 and TRBJ1-2, with 12 bases identical to TRBD1. CDR1 SGHRS and CDR2 YFSETQ come from the germline V gene. The trim removed 4 bases at V and 7 bases at J, leaving 8 bases unmatched. This CDR3 is 15 amino acids long. The CDR3 sequence: CASSPRDRGQGGYTF. The CDR3, as DNA: TGCGCCAGCAGCCCGCGGGACAGGGGGCAGGGTGGCTACACCTTC. The full variable domain, completed using reference TRBV5-1 and TRBJ1-2, is KAGVTQTPRYLIKTRGQQVTLSCSPISGHRSVSWYQQTPGQGLQFLFEYFSETQRNKGNFPGRFSGRQFSNSRSEMNVSTLELGDSALYLCASSPRDRGQGGYTFGSGTRLTVV.

This clone is categorized as medium-sized. The sample carries other DNA sequences with the same CDR3. The chain employs TRBV20-1 and TRBJ2-7; no clear D. Germline V CDR1 and CDR2: DFQATT, SNEGSKA (reference sequence). The CDR3 length is 11 residues. V was cut by 0 bases and J by 3 bases, with 3 bases left in between. CDR3 sequence: CSARDNYEQYF. The CDR3 bases are TGCAGTGCTAGAGATAACTACGAGCAGTACTTC.

The CDR3 protein is CASSLGAPNTGELFF. Here the CDR3 DNA reads TGTGCCAGCAGCTTGGGGGCCCCGAACACCGGGGAGCTGTTTTTT. The chain recombines TRBV7-2 with TRBJ2-2, with D possibly matching TRBD1 (6 bases). The CDR3 covers 15 residues. Germline CDR1 reads SGHTA; CDR2 reads FQGNSA. Trimming left V 3 bases short and J 0 bases short, with 8 bases between.

V gene TRBV2 combines with J gene TRBJ2-7; D unclear. The CDR3 sequence is 12 residues long. Germline CDR1 reads SNHLY; CDR2 reads FYNNEI. The V gene lost 6 bases and the J gene lost 2 bases, with 8 bases spanning the gap. The CDR3 loop is CASRVATYEQYF. Written as DNA, the CDR3 is TGTGCCAGCAGGGTAGCCACCTACGAGCAGTACTTC.

The V call is TRBV5-1, the J call TRBJ1-1; 9 bases match TRBD1. This CDR3 comprises 14 residues. The ends lost 4 bases at V and 6 bases at J; junction bases unmatched: 7. The V gene's germline CDR1 is SGHRS and CDR2 YFSETQ. For the CDR3, the DNA is TGCGCCAGCAGCCCGGGGGACAGGGTGTCTGAAGCTTTCTTT. Translating gives CASSPGDRVSEAFF.

The sample holds many counts of this clone. The same CDR3 is also encoded by other DNA sequences in this sample. The genes are TRBV15 and TRBJ2-3; 9 bases are a match to TRBD2. Germline loops: CDR1 LNHNV, CDR2 YYDKDF (reference sequence). The CDR3 loop spans 15 amino acids. V gave up 3 bases and J gave up 1 base; unmatched junction bases: 2. The CDR3 DNA sequence: TGTGCCACCAGCAGGGAGCGGGGGGGCACAGATACGCAGTATTTT. This encodes CATSRERGGTDTQYF.

This clone turned up a few times. The junction departs from germline at one end; a sequencing error may be responsible. J is TRBJ2-2 and V is TRBV7-7, with 7 bases matching TRBD1. This CDR3 contains 13 residues. Germline CDR1 SSHAT, CDR2 FNYEAQ (reference sequence). This CDR3 is CASSTTGAGELFF. DNA of the CDR3: TGTGCTAGCAGCACCACAGGGGCCGGGGAGCTGTTTTTT.

The chain is built from TRBV28 and TRBJ2-3; no reliable D call. This CDR3 is built from 15 residues. V lost 7 bases and J 0 bases, leaving 14 bases between the germline ends. Germline CDR1 MDHEN, CDR2 SYDVKM. This chain's CDR3 is CASTPFSSSTDTQYF. Here the CDR3 DNA reads TGTGCCAGCACCCCCTTTAGTTCTAGCACAGATACGCAGTATTTT.

This clone has only a few counts. V and J are TRBV7-9 and TRBJ1-1, with 8 bases fitting TRBD1. CDR1 is SEHNR, CDR2 FQNEAQ, per germline (reference sequence). The CDR3 totals 14 residues. V shed 5 bases and J 3 bases; nucleotides not matched to a gene: 5. This CDR3 is CASSDGQGYTEAFF. The CDR3 DNA follows: TGTGCCAGCAGCGACGGACAGGGATACACTGAAGCTTTCTTT.

The rearrangement links TRBV6-5 to TRBJ2-5, with 7 bases identical to TRBD1. J lost 2 bases, V lost 2 bases, and 8 bases had no gene match. The CDR3 length is 16 residues. Germline CDR1 reads MNHEY; CDR2 reads SVGAGI. The CDR3 coding sequence is TGTGCCAGCAGTTACGAATTAGGACAGGAACAAGAGACCCAGTACTTC. Its translation: CASSYELGQEQETQYF.